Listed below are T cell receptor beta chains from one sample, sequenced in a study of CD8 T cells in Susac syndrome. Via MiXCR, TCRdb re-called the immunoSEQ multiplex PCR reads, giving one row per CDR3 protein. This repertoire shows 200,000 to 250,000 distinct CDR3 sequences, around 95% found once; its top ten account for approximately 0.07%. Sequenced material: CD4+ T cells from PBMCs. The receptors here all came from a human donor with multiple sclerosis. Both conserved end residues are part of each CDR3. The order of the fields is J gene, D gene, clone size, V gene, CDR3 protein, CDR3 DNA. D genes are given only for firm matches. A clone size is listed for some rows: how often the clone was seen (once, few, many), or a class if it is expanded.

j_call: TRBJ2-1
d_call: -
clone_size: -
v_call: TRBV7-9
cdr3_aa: CASSSRGDAYNEQFF
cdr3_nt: TGTGCCAGCAGTTCCAGGGGGGACGCCTACAATGAGCAGTTCTTC

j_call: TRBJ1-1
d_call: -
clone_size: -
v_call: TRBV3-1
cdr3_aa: CASSLREPRAMNTEAFF
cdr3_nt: TGTGCCAGCAGCCTAAGAGAACCCAGGGCTATGAACACTGAAGCTTTCTTT

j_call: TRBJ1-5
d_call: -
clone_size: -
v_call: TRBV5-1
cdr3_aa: CASSLDGGVDQPQHF
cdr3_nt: TGCGCCAGCAGCTTGGATGGCGGGGTTGATCAGCCCCAGCATTTT

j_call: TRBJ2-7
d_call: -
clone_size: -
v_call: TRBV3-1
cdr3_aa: CASSLGLTTYEQYF
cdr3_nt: TGTGCCAGCAGCCTTGGACTTACCACCTACGAGCAGTACTTC

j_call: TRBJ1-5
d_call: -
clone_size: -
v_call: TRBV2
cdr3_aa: CASRIGGLTGSAQHF
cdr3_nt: TGTGCCAGCAGAATAGGTGGACTTACAGGATCGGCCCAGCATTTT

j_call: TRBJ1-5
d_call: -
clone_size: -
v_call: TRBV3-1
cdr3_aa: CASSQGSGSQPQHF
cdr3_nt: TGTGCCAGCAGCCAAGGGTCTGGAAGTCAGCCCCAGCATTTT

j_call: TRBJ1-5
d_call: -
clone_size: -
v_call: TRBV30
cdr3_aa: CAWRGPTGGPQHF
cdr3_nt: TGTGCCTGGAGGGGACCGACGGGAGGGCCCCAGCATTTT

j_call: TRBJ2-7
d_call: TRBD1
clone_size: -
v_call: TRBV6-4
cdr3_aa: CASSDSGRGLPWYF
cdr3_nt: TGTGCCAGCAGTGATTCGGGCAGGGGGCTCCCGTGGTACTTC

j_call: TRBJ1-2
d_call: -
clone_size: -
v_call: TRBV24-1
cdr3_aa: CATGGVNYGYTF
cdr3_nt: TGTGCCACGGGGGGGGTAAACTATGGCTACACCTTC

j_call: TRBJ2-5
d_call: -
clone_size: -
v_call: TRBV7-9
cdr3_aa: CASSFDPSGNQETQYF
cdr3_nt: TGTGCCAGCAGCTTTGACCCCAGCGGAAACCAAGAGACCCAGTACTTC

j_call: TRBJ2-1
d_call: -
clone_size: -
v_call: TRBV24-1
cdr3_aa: CATSVAGSLSSYNEQFF
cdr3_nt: TGTGCCACCAGTGTGGCCGGGTCCCTTAGCTCCTACAATGAGCAGTTCTTC

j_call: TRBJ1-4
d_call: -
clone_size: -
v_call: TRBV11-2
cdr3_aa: CASSKTLGLEKLFF
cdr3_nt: TGTGCCAGCAGCAAGACCCTGGGGTTAGAAAAACTGTTTTTT

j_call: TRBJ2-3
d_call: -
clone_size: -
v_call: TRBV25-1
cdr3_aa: CACSRDIRPNTQYF
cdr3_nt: TGTGCCTGCTCCCGGGACATACGTCCCAATACGCAGTATTTT

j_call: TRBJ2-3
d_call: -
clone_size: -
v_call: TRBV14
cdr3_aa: CASSQETDRLTDTQYF
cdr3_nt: TGTGCCAGCAGCCAAGAGACGGACAGACTCACAGATACGCAGTATTTT

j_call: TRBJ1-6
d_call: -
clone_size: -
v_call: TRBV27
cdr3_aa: CASSFRDSPLHF
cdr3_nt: TGTGCCAGCAGTTTTAGGGATTCACCCCTCCACTTT

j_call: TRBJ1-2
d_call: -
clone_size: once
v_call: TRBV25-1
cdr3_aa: CADDYGYTF
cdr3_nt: TGTGCCGATGACTATGGCTACACCTTC

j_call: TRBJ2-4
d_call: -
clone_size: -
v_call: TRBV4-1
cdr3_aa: CASSQEITRNIQYF
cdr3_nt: TGCGCCAGCAGCCAAGAGATCACGCGGAACATTCAGTACTTC

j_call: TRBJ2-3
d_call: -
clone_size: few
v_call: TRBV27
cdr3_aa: CASSLGLGDTQYF
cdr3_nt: TGTGCCAGCAGTTTAGGGCTGGGGGATACGCAGTATTTT

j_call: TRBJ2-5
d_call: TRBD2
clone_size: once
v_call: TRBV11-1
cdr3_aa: CASSPGEGETQYF
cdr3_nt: TGTGCCAGCAGCCCGGGGGAGGGAGAGACCCAGTACTTC

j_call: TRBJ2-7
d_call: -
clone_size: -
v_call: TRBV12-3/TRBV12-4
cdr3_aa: CASSLGGGTLYEQYF
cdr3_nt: TGTGCCAGCAGTTTAGGAGGGGGGACCCTCTACGAGCAGTACTTC

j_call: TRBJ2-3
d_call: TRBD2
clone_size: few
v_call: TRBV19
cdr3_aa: CASTIRGTSGSATDTQYF
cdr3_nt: TGTGCCAGTACCATCCGGGGAACTAGCGGGAGCGCGACAGATACGCAGTATTTT

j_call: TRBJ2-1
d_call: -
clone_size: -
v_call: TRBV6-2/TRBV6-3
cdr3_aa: CASSQAVYNEQFF
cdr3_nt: TGTGCCAGCAGTCAGGCTGTGTACAATGAGCAGTTCTTC

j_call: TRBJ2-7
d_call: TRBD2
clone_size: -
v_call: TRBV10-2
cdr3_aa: CASRAGSAYEQYF
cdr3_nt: TGCGCCAGCAGAGCGGGGAGTGCCTACGAGCAGTACTTC

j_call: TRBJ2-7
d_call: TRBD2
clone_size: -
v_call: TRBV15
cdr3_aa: CATSKYGGGPYEQYF
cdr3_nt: TGTGCCACCAGCAAGTACGGGGGGGGTCCCTACGAGCAGTACTTC

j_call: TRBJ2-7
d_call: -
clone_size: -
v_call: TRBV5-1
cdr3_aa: CASSLSGLYEQYF
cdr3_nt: TGCGCCAGCAGCTTGTCAGGTCTCTACGAGCAGTACTTC

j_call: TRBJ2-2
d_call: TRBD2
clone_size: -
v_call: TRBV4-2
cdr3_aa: CASGGSGGAETGELFF
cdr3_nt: TGTGCCAGTGGGGGGAGCGGGGGGGCCGAGACCGGGGAGCTGTTTTTT

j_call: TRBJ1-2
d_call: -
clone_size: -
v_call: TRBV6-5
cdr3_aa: CASSYSWTTYGYTF
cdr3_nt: TGTGCCAGCAGTTACTCGTGGACAACCTATGGCTACACCTTC

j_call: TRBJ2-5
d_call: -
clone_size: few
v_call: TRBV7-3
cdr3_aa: CASSLTRGETQYF
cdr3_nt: TGTGCCAGCAGCTTAACGCGAGGGGAGACCCAGTACTTC

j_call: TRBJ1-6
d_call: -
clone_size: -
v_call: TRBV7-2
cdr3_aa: CASSLGSGQSLSNSPLHF
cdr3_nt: TGTGCCAGCAGCTTAGGTTCAGGGCAATCTCTCTCCAATTCACCCCTCCACTTT

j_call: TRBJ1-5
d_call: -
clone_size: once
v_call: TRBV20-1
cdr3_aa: CSARGGGKSGNQPQHF
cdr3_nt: TGCAGTGCTCGGGGGGGCGGGAAGTCGGGCAATCAGCCCCAGCATTTT

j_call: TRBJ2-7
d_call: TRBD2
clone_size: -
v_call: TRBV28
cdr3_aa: CASSPSGRGASYEQYF
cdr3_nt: TGTGCCAGCAGTCCCTCGGGGCGGGGGGCGTCCTACGAGCAGTACTTC

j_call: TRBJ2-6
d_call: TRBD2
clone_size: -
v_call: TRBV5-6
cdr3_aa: CASSLELAGGSSGANVLTF
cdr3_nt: TGTGCCAGCAGCTTGGAACTAGCGGGAGGGTCCTCTGGGGCCAACGTCCTGACTTTC

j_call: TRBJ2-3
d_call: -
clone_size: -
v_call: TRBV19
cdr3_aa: CASNGEISTETQYF
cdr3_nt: TGTGCCAGTAACGGGGAGATTTCGACAGAGACGCAGTATTTT

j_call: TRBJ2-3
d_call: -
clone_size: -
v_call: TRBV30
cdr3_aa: CAWSVQGRSGDTQYF
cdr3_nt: TGTGCCTGGAGTGTACAAGGGAGGTCCGGGGATACGCAGTATTTT

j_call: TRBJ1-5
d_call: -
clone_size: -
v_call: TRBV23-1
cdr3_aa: CASSQSTGQPQHF
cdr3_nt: TGCGCCAGCAGTCAATCTACCGGGCAGCCCCAGCATTTT

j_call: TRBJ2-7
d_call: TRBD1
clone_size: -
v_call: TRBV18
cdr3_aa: CASSAGTGDYEQYF
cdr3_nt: TGTGCCAGCTCGGCCGGGACAGGGGACTACGAGCAGTACTTC

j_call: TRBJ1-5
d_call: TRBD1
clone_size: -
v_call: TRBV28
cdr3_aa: CASSFVTGGDQPQHF
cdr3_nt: TGTGCCAGCAGTTTCGTCACAGGGGGGGATCAGCCCCAGCATTTT

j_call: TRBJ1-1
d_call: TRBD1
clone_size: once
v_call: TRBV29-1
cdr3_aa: CSVGGGTGLGTEAFF
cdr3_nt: TGCAGCGTTGGGGGGGGGACAGGTTTAGGGACTGAAGCTTTCTTT

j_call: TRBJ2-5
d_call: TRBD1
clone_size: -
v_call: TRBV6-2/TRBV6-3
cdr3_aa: CASSPWTGGAQETQYF
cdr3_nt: TGTGCCAGCAGTCCCTGGACAGGGGGGGCCCAAGAGACCCAGTACTTC

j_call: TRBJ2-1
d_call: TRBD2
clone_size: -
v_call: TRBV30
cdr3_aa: CAWSGGLAGPSSSYNEQFF
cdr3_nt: TGTGCCTGGAGTGGGGGACTAGCGGGGCCCTCAAGCTCCTACAATGAGCAGTTCTTC

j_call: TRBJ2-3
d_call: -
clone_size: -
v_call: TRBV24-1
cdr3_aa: CATSHLSYTDTQYF
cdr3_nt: TGTGCCACCAGTCATCTCTCATACACAGATACGCAGTATTTT

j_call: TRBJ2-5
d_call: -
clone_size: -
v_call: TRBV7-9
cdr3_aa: CASSPGTSAQETQYF
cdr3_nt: TGTGCCAGCAGCCCAGGGACATCCGCTCAAGAGACCCAGTACTTC

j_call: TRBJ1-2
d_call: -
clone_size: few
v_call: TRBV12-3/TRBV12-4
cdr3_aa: CASSRVRASGYTF
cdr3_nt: TGTGCCAGCAGCCGTGTAAGGGCTTCCGGCTACACCTTC

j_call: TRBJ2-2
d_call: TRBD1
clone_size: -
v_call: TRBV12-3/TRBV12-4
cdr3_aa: CASRQGQGATWELFF
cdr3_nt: TGTGCCAGCAGGCAAGGACAGGGGGCGACCTGGGAGCTGTTTTTT